This TCR beta chain derives from a study of T cell repertoires in cytomegalovirus infection (dated by TCRdb to 2018 to 2020). General notes on the study: Recently identified HLA-C-restricted CMV epitopes, whose presentation resists viral immunomodulation, were targeted by peptide stimulations together with well-studied HLA-B-restricted epitopes. Donor HLA type was relevant to the analysis, because carriage of CMV infection together with the matching HLA type was indicated by public TCR beta signatures. The paper's findings and limits, for the study overall: The ex vivo response was dominated by HLA-C-restricted CMV-specific TCR beta clonotypes, which also provided the single most frequent clonotype in two of eight donors. In both this cohort and an independent roughly 330-donor cohort, the cumulative frequency of public TCR beta family members distinguished carriers of CMV infection plus the relevant HLA type.

TCRdb names Illumina HiSeq 1500 as the instrument used. TCRdb reworked the public reads: Q25 trimming with fastp, MiXCR clone assembly, productive beta chains retained. CDR3 protein sequences are deduplicated, and each keeps its most common genes and DNA. The sample contains roughly 280,000 distinct CDR3 sequences, approximately 22% of them found a single time. The ten largest clonotypes hold roughly a fifth of the sample. Trimming at the junction amounts to 1 base on V and 5 bases on J, and the germline ends lie 14 bases apart. The germline V gene specifies SGHTA as CDR1 and FQGNSA as CDR2. The CDR3 has 15 amino acids, counting the end cysteine and phenylalanine. CDR3 DNA only is kept here, 45 bases in frame from base 1. The sample's treatment or condition label, decoded: in vitro stimulation with specific CMV peptide epitopes to enrich CMV-specific T cells. This clonotype was detected ten times or more. Its antigen remains unidentified. There are no base qualities to consult, and no much larger clone falls within one base.

This TCR derives from a human donor in good health (CMV status not recorded). Some clones in this sample may be carry-over from other donors' samples. The V and J segments used are TRBV7-2 and TRBJ2-5, with no confident D gene call. Here the sequenced sample was cultured PBMCs, taken from culture after CMV antigen stimulation. CDR3 loop: CASSLGGGFAETQYF. The DNA reads as follows: TGTGCCAGCAGCTTAGGGGGTGGGTTTGCGGAGACCCAGTACTTC.